Below are 27 T cell receptor beta chains sequenced from a single sample in a study of identical twins. A single record per CDR3 protein comes from TCRdb applying MiXCR to the 5' RACE reads. The table lists 400,000 to 550,000 distinct CDR3 sequences, around 20% of them singletons. These data also formed part of another study, on T cells expressing NK-cell markers.

The sequenced sample consisted of CD4+ T cells sorted from blood. All receptors come from a woman under 30 in good health.

In this sample, this clonotype turned up many times. The CDR3 spells CASSLGQGSSPLHF. The CDR3 bases are TGCGCCAGCAGCTTGGGTCAGGGAAGCTCACCCCTCCACTTT. The J gene is TRBJ1-6, the V gene TRBV5-1, with a tentative D call TRBD1 (5 bases). Germline CDR1 and CDR2: SGHRS and YFSETQ. The CDR3 is 14 amino acids. V lost 0 bases to trimming and J lost 10 bases, with 11 bases between them.

This clonotype was counted many times. The genes are TRBV12-3 or TRBV12-4 and TRBJ1-1; 7 nucleotides align to TRBD1. The length of the CDR3 is 15 residues. The ends lost 2 bases at V and 4 bases at J; junction bases unmatched: 7. The DNA for the CDR3 is TGTGCCAGCAGTTTATCAGGGGGAATTCCCACTGAAGCTTTCTTT. Protein sequence: CASSLSGGIPTEAFF.

V is TRBV3-1 and J is TRBJ1-2; D is unresolved. This CDR3 comprises 16 residues. With 0 bases removed from V and 0 bases from J, the gap between germline ends came to 11 bases. CDR1 and CDR2 (germline): LGHDT, YNNKEL (reference sequence). CDR3 residues: CASSQDLRSANYGYTF. In DNA form, the CDR3 reads TGTGCCAGCAGCCAAGATCTCCGGTCAGCTAACTATGGCTACACCTTC.

The J gene is TRBJ1-5, the V gene TRBV29-1, with 11 bases aligning to TRBD1. The CDR3 totals 13 residues. V trimming: 6 bases; J trimming: 4 bases; junction bases outside the gene matches: 2. CDR1 and CDR2 (germline): SQVTM, ANQGSEA. DNA of the CDR3: TGCAGCGTCGGGACAGGGGGTAATCAGCCCCAGCATTTT. Its translation: CSVGTGGNQPQHF.

Here the CDR3 reads CASSSQREAVTGELFF. CDR3 bases: TGTGCCAGCAGCTCTCAGCGGGAGGCCGTCACCGGGGAGCTGTTTTTT. The rearrangement joins TRBV7-9 to TRBJ2-2, with TRBD2 identical over 9 bases. Germline V lookup: CDR1 SEHNR, CDR2 FQNEAQ (reference sequence). The trim removed 4 bases at V and 4 bases at J, leaving 7 bases unmatched. The CDR3 consists of 16 residues.

This clonotype was detected only a few times. The chain joins TRBV12-3 or TRBV12-4 to TRBJ1-3; D is ambiguous. With 6 bases removed from V and 2 bases from J, the gap between germline ends came to 11 bases. The CDR3 extends over 14 amino acids. CDR3: CASSRPGAGNTIYF. CDR3 coding DNA: TGTGCCAGCAGCCGACCCGGGGCTGGAAACACCATATATTTT.

V and J are TRBV15 and TRBJ1-1; TRBD1 aligns across 7 bases. This CDR3 has 13 residues. The V gene's germline CDR1 is LNHNV and CDR2 YYDKDF (reference sequence). Germline trimming cut 2 bases from V and 7 bases from J; bases unmatched to any gene: 4. The CDR3 reads CATSRSGQFEAFF. As DNA, the CDR3 is TGTGCCACCAGCAGATCGGGACAGTTTGAAGCTTTCTTT.

This clonotype was counted a few times. J is TRBJ2-1 and V is TRBV12-3 or TRBV12-4; TRBD2 aligns across 12 bases. The CDR3 extends over 15 amino acids. V gave up 6 bases and J gave up 6 bases; unmatched junction bases: 6. Written as DNA, the CDR3 is TGTGCCAGCAGGCCCGGACTAGCGGGACCCAATGAGCAGTTCTTC. It codes for CASRPGLAGPNEQFF.

A remark on this clonotype: The DNA is left out, because the CDR3 cannot be placed on it with certainty; the CDR3 is given as TCRdb lists it. The V gene is TRBV20-1, the J gene TRBJ1-1; the DNA was not compared with TRBD1, the D call given in the table. The germline V gene encodes CDR1 DFQATT and CDR2 SNEGSKA (reference sequence). The CDR3 is made up of 14 amino acids, end residues included. This chain's CDR3 is CSARVGRGNTEVFF.

V gene TRBV28 combines with J gene TRBJ2-7; D is ambiguous. The length of the CDR3 is 11 residues. V gave up 4 bases and J gave up 10 bases, with 11 bases separating them. In germline, CDR1 is MDHEN, CDR2 SYDVKM. CDR3 coding DNA: TGTGCCAGCAGTTCCCGGCTGGACCAGTACTTC. Protein product: CASSSRLDQYF.

This chain uses TRBV4-3 with TRBJ2-7, with 10 bases fitting TRBD2. CDR3 length: 15 residues. V shed 3 bases and J 2 bases; nucleotides not matched to a gene: 4. Germline CDR1 reads LGHNA; CDR2 reads YSLEER. CDR3 nucleotides: TGCGCCAGCAGCCACGGGACTAGCGCAACCTACGAGCAGTACTTC. Translation gives CASSHGTSATYEQYF.

The rearrangement uses TRBV5-1 and TRBJ2-1; 8 positions match TRBD1. The germline V gene encodes CDR1 SGHRS and CDR2 YFSETQ. The CDR3 runs 14 residues. Trimming at V came to 5 bases and at J to 6 bases, leaving 7 bases not matched to a gene. The CDR3 region is CASRGQGSINEQFF. CDR3 coding DNA: TGCGCCAGCAGAGGACAGGGATCTATCAATGAGCAGTTCTTC.

In this sample, this clonotype turned up a few times. The chain employs TRBV20-1 and TRBJ2-3; 8 bases agree with TRBD2. CDR1 and CDR2 (germline): DFQATT, SNEGSKA (reference sequence). J lost 1 base, V lost 6 bases, and 9 bases had no gene match. The CDR3 extends over 15 amino acids. In nucleotides, the CDR3 is TGCAGTGCCTACCCCGGGGGGGGAGGCACAGATACGCAGTATTTT. It specifies CSAYPGGGGTDTQYF.

On this clonotype itself: A single base separates this from a much larger clone, so it may be a read error. The genes are TRBV20-1 and TRBJ2-1; 7 nucleotides align to TRBD2. This CDR3 spans 15 amino acids. Germline CDR1 DFQATT, CDR2 SNEGSKA (reference sequence). The CDR3 reads CCARDFRTRIDEQFF. DNA for the CDR3: TGCTGTGCTAGAGATTTCCGGACTAGGATCGATGAGCAGTTCTTC.

Only a few counts were recorded for this clonotype. The chain combines TRBV11-2 with TRBJ2-1, with 8 bases fitting TRBD1. Trimming removed 5 bases from V and 7 bases from J; junction bases left unmatched: 1. Germline values: CDR1 SGHAT, CDR2 FQNNGV. The CDR3 spans 12 residues. In DNA, the CDR3 is TGTGCCAGCAGCCGACAGGGGAATGAGCAGTTCTTC. It encodes CASSRQGNEQFF.

DNA for the CDR3: TGCAGTGCCGCCGGGTCGAGAGATGGGGAGGAGACCCAGTACTTC. It specifies CSAAGSRDGEETQYF. This rearrangement joins TRBV20-1 to TRBJ2-5, with TRBD2 as a possible D gene (5 bases). V lost 6 bases and J 5 bases, leaving 22 bases between the germline ends. The CDR3 is 15 amino acids. Per germline, CDR1 DFQATT and CDR2 SNEGSKA (reference sequence).

This clonotype was picked up a small number of times. The gene calls are TRBV9 and TRBJ1-2, with D tentatively TRBD1 (6 bases). The CDR3 runs to 16 residues. V was clipped by 5 bases and J by 5 bases, with 22 bases between them. Germline V gene lookup returns CDR1 SGDLS and CDR2 YYNGEE. The CDR3 DNA follows: TGTGCCAGCAGTGCTTCGGACAGAGCATCTTCTTATGGCTACACCTTC. It codes for CASSASDRASSYGYTF.

The CDR3 DNA sequence: TGTGCCAACACATGGGACCGGGACAGGGTCCACGAGCAGTACTTC. Translating it yields CANTWDRDRVHEQYF. The chain carries TRBV12-3 or TRBV12-4 and TRBJ2-7, with 9 bases fitting TRBD1. The CDR3 sequence is 15 residues long. V gave up 10 bases and J gave up 5 bases; unmatched junction bases: 15.

The CDR3 DNA reads TGCAGCGTTAGGGTTTGGCAGGGAGAGACCCAGTACTTC. Translating gives CSVRVWQGETQYF. The V call is TRBV29-1, the J call TRBJ2-5; a weak D match, TRBD1 (5 bases). The V gene's germline CDR1 is SQVTM and CDR2 ANQGSEA. Trimming removed 5 bases from V and 4 bases from J, with 14 bases in between. The CDR3 runs 13 residues.

A word on this clonotype: Germline and junction disagree at one end, which may indicate a read error. The V gene is TRBV12-3 or TRBV12-4, the J gene TRBJ2-1; D call uncertain. CDR3 length: 11 residues. The CDR3 region is CASSLYRSRIF. The DNA for the CDR3 is TGTGCCAGCAGTTTATACAGAAGTAGGATCTTC.

The sample holds many counts of this clonotype. This chain uses TRBV10-1 with TRBJ2-7; no definite D call. This CDR3 is built from 13 residues. With 3 bases removed from V and 2 bases from J, the gap between germline ends came to 8 bases. Germline V gene data show CDR1 as WNHNN and CDR2 as SYGVQD (reference sequence). The CDR3 is CASSEDLTYEQYF. The CDR3 DNA reads as TGCGCCAGCAGTGAAGACTTAACCTACGAGCAGTACTTC.

This clonotype was seen a handful of times. The J gene is TRBJ1-5, the V gene TRBV2; perhaps TRBD1 as D (6 bases). The germline CDR1 and CDR2 sequences are SNHLY and FYNNEI. The V gene lost 3 bases and the J gene lost 4 bases, with 16 bases spanning the gap. The CDR3 loop spans 16 amino acids. The chain's CDR3 is CASSDPRRGENQPQHF. CDR3 bases: TGTGCCAGCAGTGATCCCCGGAGGGGGGAAAATCAGCCCCAGCATTTT.

The V call is TRBV6-1, the J call TRBJ2-7, with 11 bases aligning to TRBD2. Germline CDR1 is MNHNS and CDR2 is SASEGT. The CDR3 has 16 residues. The J segment lost 5 bases and the V segment lost 7 bases, leaving 13 bases of the junction unmatched. The chain's CDR3 is CASMGLAVFRENEQYF. The CDR3 coding sequence is TGTGCCAGCATGGGACTAGCGGTCTTCCGGGAGAACGAGCAGTACTTC.

This clonotype was observed a few times. The rearrangement joins TRBV29-1 to TRBJ1-1, with 10 bases identical to TRBD1. Losses at the gene ends were 6 bases for V and 5 bases for J; bases not matched to a gene: 3. The CDR3 extends over 12 amino acids. Germline assignment: CDR1 SQVTM and CDR2 ANQGSEA. Written as DNA, the CDR3 is TGCAGCGTACGACAGGGGGCTACTGAAGCTTTCTTT. It yields the protein CSVRQGATEAFF.

This rearrangement joins TRBV6-5 to TRBJ2-1, with D perhaps matching TRBD2 (6 bases). The ends were cut back, 2 bases at V and 0 bases at J, with 8 bases in the middle. This CDR3 region has 15 residues. The germline V gene has CDR1 MNHEY and CDR2 SVGAGI. Here the CDR3 DNA reads TGTGCCAGCAGTTACGCGGGGAACTCCTACAATGAGCAGTTCTTC. This translates into CASSYAGNSYNEQFF.

J is TRBJ2-7 and V is TRBV7-2; 11 bases line up with TRBD2. Per the germline V gene, CDR1 is SGHTA and CDR2 is FQGNSA. The CDR3 covers 15 residues. V shed 1 base, J shed 5 bases, and the junction held 4 bases outside the gene matches. CDR3 loop: CASSLGPSGRNEQYF. The DNA for the CDR3 is TGTGCCAGCAGCTTAGGGCCTAGCGGGAGGAACGAGCAGTACTTC.

The chain has TRBV20-1 and TRBJ2-3; 11 bases agree with TRBD1. Germline-derived CDR1 and CDR2 are DFQATT and SNEGSKA (reference sequence). Losses at the gene ends were 6 bases for V and 2 bases for J; bases not matched to a gene: 10. CDR3 size: 16 residues. The CDR3 region has the DNA TGCAGTGCCAATAACCCGGACAGGGGGCACACAGATACGCAGTATTTT. It translates to CSANNPDRGHTDTQYF.